The 23 T cell receptor beta chains below all came from one sample that was sequenced in a study of blood T cell repertoires in COVID-19 (dated by TCRdb to the early 2020s). The library was built by means of the immunoSEQ multiplex PCR assay. This is the immuneACCESS table as TCRdb keeps it, with only in-frame sequences that have V and J called. A part of the clones is gone; compared with another copy, unresolved V genes explain less than half, and the rest is unexplained. This sample holds about 200,000 clones; approximately 86% were observed only once. Clones ranked in the top ten supply roughly 10% of the sample. The sequenced sample was peripheral blood. The receptors stem from a woman aged 50 to 60 with COVID-19, enrolled during active disease.

This chain uses TRBV5-1 with TRBJ2-5, with 7 positions matching TRBD1. Germline V lookup: CDR1 SGHRS, CDR2 YFSETQ. Losses at the gene ends were 3 bases for V and 1 base for J; bases not matched to a gene: 0. CDR3 length: 13 amino acids. CDR3 in amino acids: CASSWDSQETQYF. The CDR3 DNA follows: TGCGCCAGCAGCTGGGACAGCCAAGAGACCCAGTACTTC.

The chain uses TRBV19 and TRBJ1-5; 8 bases are shared with TRBD1. Trimming took 4 bases from V and 10 from J; bases not matched to a gene: 9. This CDR3 has 14 residues. The germline V gene has CDR1 LNHDA and CDR2 SQIVND (reference sequence). The CDR3 region has the DNA TGTGCCAGTAGTAACGGACAGGGTAAGTCCCCCCAGCATTTT. Protein sequence: CASSNGQGKSPQHF. The full variable domain, rest sourced from reference TRBV19 and TRBJ1-5, is DGGITQSPKYLFRKEGQNVTLSCEQNLNHDAMYWYRQDPGQGLRLIYYSQIVNDFQKGDIAEGYSVSREKKESFPLTVTSAQKNPTAFYLCASSNGQGKSPQHFGDGTRLSIL.

The chain combines TRBV6-5 with TRBJ1-5; D possibly corresponds to TRBD1 (5 bases). The CDR3 has 15 residues. V lost 6 bases and J lost 0, with 12 bases in between. Germline V gene data show CDR1 as MNHEY and CDR2 as SVGAGI. The CDR3, as DNA: TGTGCCAGCAGCCAGGGCCCTTATAGCAATCAGCCCCAGCATTTT. It specifies CASSQGPYSNQPQHF.

The chain links TRBV5-4 to TRBJ1-6; D is undetermined. Germline V gene lookup returns CDR1 SGHNT and CDR2 YYREEE (reference sequence). CDR3 size: 16 residues. Deletions cut 4 bases from V and 9 bases from J, with 20 bases between. CDR3 region: CASSRADPRSSSPLHF. The DNA for the CDR3 is TGTGCCAGCAGCCGTGCCGACCCCCGGTCTAGTTCACCCCTCCACTTT.

The sample holds one count of this clone. The V and J genes are TRBV27 and TRBJ2-7; 10 bases line up with TRBD1. The ends lost 3 bases at V and 7 bases at J; junction bases unmatched: 3. The CDR3 is 13 residues long. Germline values: CDR1 MNHEY, CDR2 SMNVEV (reference sequence). CDR3 loop: CASSFRGQGEQYF. The CDR3 region has the DNA TGTGCCAGCAGTTTTCGGGGACAGGGGGAGCAGTACTTC.

The CDR3 DNA reads as TGTGCCAGCAGCCTCAGTCAGGGGGGCGCGGCATCTGGCTACACCTTC. Translated, it gives CASSLSQGGAASGYTF. The chain is built from TRBV13 and TRBJ1-2, with 7 bases matching TRBD1. V was pared by 5 bases and J by 7 bases, with 16 bases of the junction left unmatched. The CDR3 runs to 16 residues. Germline assignment: CDR1 PRHDT and CDR2 FYEKMQ (reference sequence). The variable domain in full, completed from reference TRBV13 and TRBJ1-2, reads AAGVIQSPRHLIKEKRETATLKCYPIPRHDTVYWYQQGPGQDPQFLISFYEKMQSDKGSIPDRFSAQQFSDYHSELNMSSLELGDSALYFCASSLSQGGAASGYTFGSGTRLTVV.

The J gene is TRBJ2-1, the V gene TRBV24-1; TRBD1 aligns across 7 bases. CDR1 is KGHDR and CDR2 is SFDVKD in the germline V gene. The ends lost 8 bases at V and 6 bases at J; junction bases unmatched: 0. This CDR3 has 11 residues. The CDR3 nucleotides are TGTGCCACCAACAGGGGCAATGAGCAGTTCTTC. The encoded protein is CATNRGNEQFF.

The chain recombines TRBV19 with TRBJ1-5, with 8 bases matching TRBD1. This CDR3 is built from 12 residues. Germline V lookup: CDR1 LNHDA, CDR2 SQIVND (reference sequence). J was trimmed by 6 bases and V by 10 bases; bases with no gene match: 5. The CDR3 nucleotides are TGTGCCACCGGCAGGGGGCCTCAGCCCCAGCATTTT. This sequence encodes CATGRGPQPQHF. Looking up the rest from reference TRBV19 and TRBJ1-5 gives the full variable domain: DGGITQSPKYLFRKEGQNVTLSCEQNLNHDAMYWYRQDPGQGLRLIYYSQIVNDFQKGDIAEGYSVSREKKESFPLTVTSAQKNPTAFYLCATGRGPQPQHFGDGTRLSIL.

The chain uses TRBV10-1 and TRBJ1-4; TRBD1 agrees at 8 bases. The length of the CDR3 is 15 residues. V was clipped by 0 bases and J by 4 bases; unmatched bases: 1. Looked up from germline, CDR1 is WNHNN and CDR2 is SYGVQD (reference sequence). The CDR3 DNA follows: TGCGCCAGCAGTGAGTCGGGACAGGTTAATGAAAAACTGTTTTTT. Residues: CASSESGQVNEKLFF.

V is TRBV5-1 and J is TRBJ2-7; maybe TRBD1 (5 bases). Trimming shortened V by 0 bases and J by 5 bases, and 12 bases separated the two germline ends. Germline loops: CDR1 SGHRS, CDR2 YFSETQ. This CDR3 spans 14 amino acids. Here the CDR3 reads CASSLGPGINEQYF. CDR3 nucleotide sequence: TGCGCCAGCAGCTTGGGCCCAGGGATAAACGAGCAGTACTTC.

The chain employs TRBV6-5 and TRBJ2-7; TRBD2 agrees at 9 bases. CDR3 length: 14 amino acids. From germline, CDR1 is MNHEY and CDR2 SVGAGI. After removal of 5 bases from V and 3 bases from J, the junction contained 5 bases not matched to a gene. In DNA form, the CDR3 reads TGTGCCAGCAGTCCGGGACTAGCCCTCTACGAGCAGTACGTC. This codes for CASSPGLALYEQYV.

The rearrangement joins TRBV29-1 to TRBJ2-2; TRBD1 matches 9 bases. Trimming took 3 bases from V and 8 from J; bases not matched to a gene: 7. This CDR3 is built from 14 residues. Looked up from germline, CDR1 is SQVTM and CDR2 is ANQGSEA. CDR3 DNA: TGCAGCGTTGAGACAGGGGGATCTACGGGGGAGCTGTTTTTT. This gives the protein CSVETGGSTGELFF.

The genes are TRBV1 and TRBJ1-2. TRBV1 is annotated as a pseudogene. The CDR3 runs 17 residues. For the CDR3, the DNA is TGCACCAGCAGCCAAGTGATCTCTCGGGAGTTTAACTATGGCTACACCTTC. Translation: CTSSQVISREFNYGYTF.

The rearrangement joins TRBV4-1 to TRBJ1-1; D possibly corresponds to TRBD1 (6 bases). CDR1 and CDR2 (germline): MGHRA, YSYEKL. The CDR3 is 16 amino acids. Trimming removed 1 base at V and 0 bases at J, with 12 bases between. CDR3 amino acids: CASSQGGLRLNTEAFF. In DNA form, the CDR3 reads TGCGCCAGCAGCCAAGGGGGGCTTAGGTTGAACACTGAAGCTTTCTTT.

V gene TRBV5-1 combines with J gene TRBJ2-1, with 13 bases fitting TRBD2. With V trimmed by 4 bases and J by 7 bases, 8 bases remained unmatched. Germline values: CDR1 SGHRS, CDR2 YFSETQ. CDR3 size: 16 residues. The CDR3 sequence: CASSPTTSGGMNEQFF. Written as DNA, the CDR3 is TGCGCCAGCAGCCCGACGACTAGCGGGGGGATGAATGAGCAGTTCTTC.

The chain employs TRBV6-1 and TRBJ1-1, with 8 bases fitting TRBD1. The trim removed 2 bases at V and 2 bases at J, leaving 16 bases unmatched. The CDR3 is 19 amino acids. From germline, CDR1 is MNHNS and CDR2 SASEGT. For the CDR3, the DNA is TGTGCCAGCAGTGAAAAAGTGGTCCTAACAGGGGGAACCAACACTGAAGCTTTCTTT. Its translation is CASSEKVVLTGGTNTEAFF.

Only a few counts were recorded for this clone. The chain couples TRBV7-2 to TRBJ1-2, with 9 positions matching TRBD1. Per germline, CDR1 SGHTA and CDR2 FQGNSA. The CDR3 spans 13 residues. J gave up 7 bases and V 5 bases, and 5 bases lay outside the gene matches. CDR3 residues: CASSLQGAGGYTF. The CDR3 DNA is TGTGCCAGCAGCCTACAGGGGGCGGGTGGCTACACCTTC.

The chain couples TRBV21-1 to TRBJ2-7; the table's D gene call, TRBD2, was not cross checked with the DNA. TRBV21-1 is a pseudogene segment. This CDR3 has 17 amino acids. CDR3 nucleotides: TGTGCCAGCAGCAAAAGAGGCGCGAGCCCCAGCTCCTACGAGCAGTACGTC. Translation gives CASSKRGASPSSYEQYV.

V usage is TRBV18 and J usage is TRBJ1-1; D is perhaps TRBD1 (5 bases). Germline loops: CDR1 KGHSH, CDR2 LQKENI. V lost 2 bases, J lost 2 bases, and 9 bases lay in between. This CDR3 is built from 14 residues. CDR3 region: CASSPVTANTEAFF. CDR3 bases: TGTGCCAGCTCACCAGTGACAGCAAACACTGAAGCTTTCTTT.

This chain links TRBV7-3 with TRBJ2-7; a possible D gene is TRBD1 (6 bases). The CDR3 extends over 16 amino acids. CDR1 is SGHTA, CDR2 FQGTGA, per germline. Trimming stripped 5 bases from V and 5 bases from J, with 22 bases between. CDR3 loop: CASSPSWTVQTNEQYF. Here the CDR3 DNA reads TGTGCCAGCAGCCCCTCCTGGACAGTTCAAACGAACGAGCAGTACTTC.

Only one count was recorded for this clone. The chain uses TRBV7-2 and TRBJ2-5; D is perhaps TRBD1 (5 bases). Germline CDR1 is SGHTA and CDR2 is FQGNSA. Trimming pared 3 bases from V and 1 base from J, leaving 9 bases between. This CDR3 is 14 amino acids long. This CDR3 is CASSLGRAQETQYF. DNA of the CDR3: TGTGCCAGCAGCTTGGGCAGGGCCCAAGAGACCCAGTACTTC.

The gene calls are TRBV11-3 and TRBJ2-1, with 8 bases aligning to TRBD2. After removal of 2 bases from V and 6 bases from J, the junction contained 6 bases not matched to a gene. Germline-derived CDR1 and CDR2 are SGHNT and YENEEA. CDR3 size: 15 residues. The CDR3 bases are TGTGCCAGCAGCTTAAAACGGGGGGGACGCAATGAGCAGTTCTTC. Its translation: CASSLKRGGRNEQFF.

The CDR3 nucleotides are TGTGCCAGCAGTTCGACAGGCTCCTCTGGCTACACCTTC. It codes for CASSSTGSSGYTF. This rearrangement joins TRBV7-2 to TRBJ1-2; TRBD1 might be the D (6 bases). The germline gives CDR1 SGHTA, CDR2 FQGNSA. Trimming stripped 6 bases from V and 7 bases from J, with 15 bases between. CDR3 length: 13 residues.